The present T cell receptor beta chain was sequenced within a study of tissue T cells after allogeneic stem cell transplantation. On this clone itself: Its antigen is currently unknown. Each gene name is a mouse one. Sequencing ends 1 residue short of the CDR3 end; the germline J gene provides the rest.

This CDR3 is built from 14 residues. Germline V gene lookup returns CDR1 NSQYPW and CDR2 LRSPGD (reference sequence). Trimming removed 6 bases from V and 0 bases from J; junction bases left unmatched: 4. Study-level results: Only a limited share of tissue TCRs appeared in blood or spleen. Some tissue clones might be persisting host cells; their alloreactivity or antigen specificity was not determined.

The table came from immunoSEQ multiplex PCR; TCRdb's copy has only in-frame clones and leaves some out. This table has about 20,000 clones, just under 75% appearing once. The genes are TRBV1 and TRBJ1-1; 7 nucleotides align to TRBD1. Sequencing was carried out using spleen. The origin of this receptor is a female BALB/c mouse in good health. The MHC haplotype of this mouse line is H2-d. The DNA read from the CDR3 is TGCACCTGCAGCCTGGGACAGTCAAACACAGAAGTCTTC. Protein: CTCSLGQSNTEVF. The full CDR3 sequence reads CTCSLGQSNTEVFF.